Listed below are T cell receptor beta chains from one sample, sequenced in a study of metastatic and nonmetastatic thyroid tumors. MiXCR re-clonotyped the PCR reads for TCRdb. In the table there are about 12,000 clones, 31% of which are singletons. Sequencing input: tumor tissue. The receptors were gathered from a female donor with papillary thyroid cancer or a benign thyroid nodule (not recorded which). Some clones in this sample may be carry-over from other donors' samples. Both conserved end residues are part of each CDR3. Each record gives: V gene, clone size, D gene, J gene, CDR3 DNA, CDR3 protein. The D gene is left open where the match is weak. Clone size appears in some rows only: once, few, many, or a class for an expanded clone.

TRBV5-1	NA	TRBD1	TRBJ1-1	TGCGCCAGCAGCGAGGCAACAGGGGGCACTGAAGCTTTCTTT	CASSEATGGTEAFF
TRBV3-1	once	NA	TRBJ2-7	TGTGCCAGCAGCCAAGGGCAGAAGGCCTACGAGCAGTACTTC	CASSQGQKAYEQYF
TRBV9	NA	NA	TRBJ1-3	TGTGCCAGCAGCGTAGCTCCCGGGAACTCTGGAAACACCATATATTTT	CASSVAPGNSGNTIYF
TRBV18	many	NA	TRBJ1-4	TGTGCCAGCTCATTGGGGCAGGGGCCCCAGGTGGATGAAAAACTGTTTTTT	CASSLGQGPQVDEKLFF
TRBV28	NA	NA	TRBJ1-5	TGTGCCAGCAGTTTACAGGGCAATCAGCCCCAGCATTTT	CASSLQGNQPQHF
TRBV11-3	NA	NA	TRBJ1-2	TGTGCCAGCAGCCCAGGGGACCGCCTATTGTATGGCTACACCTTC	CASSPGDRLLYGYTF
TRBV28	NA	TRBD2	TRBJ2-7	TGTGCCACGCAGGGACTAGCGGGAACCGTCGAGCAGTACTTC	CATQGLAGTVEQYF
TRBV18	few	NA	TRBJ1-2	TGTGCCAGCTCACCAGAATCAGGGGTCGGCTACACCTTC	CASSPESGVGYTF
TRBV20-1	NA	TRBD2	TRBJ2-7	TGCAGTGCTAGAGTGTCGACTAGCGGGGGACCCGAGCAGTACTTC	CSARVSTSGGPEQYF
TRBV2	medium-sized	NA	TRBJ1-5	TGTGCCAGCAGTGATGATCAGCCCCAGCATTTT	CASSDDQPQHF
TRBV9	few	TRBD2	TRBJ2-3	TGTGCCAGCAGTGGGTGGACTAGCGACCGCACAGATACGCAGTATTTT	CASSGWTSDRTDTQYF
TRBV6-5	few	NA	TRBJ2-2	TGTGCCAGCAGTTACCTGTACGGGATGACCGGGGAGCTGTTTTTT	CASSYLYGMTGELFF
TRBV6-1	NA	NA	TRBJ1-1	TGTGCCAGCAGTCAGGGGACATATGAAGCTTTCTTT	CASSQGTYEAFF
TRBV27	NA	TRBD2	TRBJ2-1	TGTGCCAGCAGTTTATCCGGGACTAGCAGGGTGGATGAGCAGTTCTTC	CASSLSGTSRVDEQFF
TRBV30	NA	NA	TRBJ1-5	TGTGCCTGGAGACAAGGGGGTGAAGAGGCTCAGCCCCAGCATTTT	CAWRQGGEEAQPQHF
TRBV20-1	many	TRBD2	TRBJ2-1	TGCAGTGCTACCCGTTCAGCGGGAGGGGCCCACGGGAATGAGCAGCTCTTC	CSATRSAGGAHGNEQLF
TRBV6-6	many	TRBD1	TRBJ2-7	TGTGCCAGCAGTTACTCTGGCGAGAGACAGGGGGCCTACGAGCAGTACTTC	CASSYSGERQGAYEQYF
TRBV7-9	NA	NA	TRBJ1-1	TGTGCCAGCCGGGGTACGGGGGGCATAACTGAAGCTTTCTTT	CASRGTGGITEAFF
TRBV11-2	NA	TRBD2	TRBJ2-7	TGTGCCAGCAGCTCCCTAGCGGGACGGGCCTACGAGCAGTACTTC	CASSSLAGRAYEQYF
TRBV10-3	many	NA	TRBJ2-5	TGTGCCATCAGTGAGTCTTTGCGTAGGGCAGAGACCCAGTACTTC	CAISESLRRAETQYF
TRBV6-1	NA	TRBD1	TRBJ2-1	TGTGCCAGCAGCCAGGGGGCATCCTACAATGAGCAGCTCTTC	CASSQGASYNEQLF
TRBV6-2/TRBV6-3	NA	TRBD2	TRBJ2-1	TGTGCCAGCACCACGAGCGGGACTAGGAATGAGCAGTTCTTC	CASTTSGTRNEQFF
TRBV30	once	NA	TRBJ1-2	TGTGCCTGGAGTGACCGGGCCTTTATTTATGGCTACACCTTC	CAWSDRAFIYGYTF
TRBV28	medium-sized	TRBD1	TRBJ2-7	TGTGCCAGCAGTTTATCTCCAGGGGGCCAGCAGTACTTC	CASSLSPGGQQYF
TRBV15	NA	TRBD1	TRBJ2-7	TGTGCCACCAGCAGATATATGCAGGGGGCTTACGAGCAGTACTTC	CATSRYMQGAYEQYF
TRBV12-3/TRBV12-4	medium-sized	NA	TRBJ2-2	TGTGCCAGCACCACTCACGGCGGGTACACCGGGGAGCTGTTTTTT	CASTTHGGYTGELFF
TRBV27	NA	NA	TRBJ2-3	TGTGCCAGCGGGTGGGATACGCAGTATTTT	CASGWDTQYF
TRBV11-3	few	NA	TRBJ2-2	TGTGCCAGCAGCTTAGTGGGCGGGGAGCTGTTTTTT	CASSLVGGELFF